The 16 T cell receptor beta chains given below trace back to one sample, sequenced in a study of T-cell memory formation after mild COVID-19. Using its own MiXCR run on the 5' RACE reads, TCRdb lists one record per CDR3 protein. This sample has around 130,000 distinct CDR3 sequences, with 16% found just once. The sequencing sample was made of PBMCs or a T cell subset sorted from them (not recorded which). Every receptor here comes from an adult woman who had mild COVID-19 (a few samples of this study predate the infection). Cell type and time point are not known.

This chain uses TRBV24-1 with TRBJ2-5, with a possible D match to TRBD1 (5 bases). Per germline, CDR1 KGHDR and CDR2 SFDVKD. The CDR3 sequence is 12 residues long. The ends were cut back, 1 base at V and 9 bases at J, with 8 bases in the middle. The CDR3 region is CATSDFGAAQYF. The CDR3 DNA reads as TGTGCCACCAGTGATTTTGGGGCAGCCCAGTACTTC.

This clonotype was counted between two and nine times. Germline is not matched at one junction end, which may reflect a read error. V usage is TRBV7-9 and J usage is TRBJ2-7; D ambiguous. Germline loops: CDR1 SEHNR, CDR2 FQNEAQ (reference sequence). The CDR3 is made up of 14 amino acids. The CDR3 loop reads CASSSSPPPYGQYF. For the CDR3, the DNA is TGTGCCAGCAGCTCTTCGCCCCCGCCGTACGGGCAGTACTTC. The entire variable domain, with the rest obtained from reference TRBV7-9 and TRBJ2-7, is as follows: DTGVSQNPRHKITKRGQNVTFRCDPISEHNRLYWYRQTLGQGPEFLTYFQNEAQLEKSRLLSDRFSAERPKGSFSTLEIQRTEQGDSAMYLCASSSSPPPYGQYFGPGTRLTVT.

V is TRBV9 and J is TRBJ2-5; no firm D call. CDR1 and CDR2 (germline): SGDLS, YYNGEE. The CDR3 is 13 amino acids. Trimming stripped 0 bases from V and 1 base from J, with 4 bases between. CDR3 protein: CASSVDPQETQYF. The CDR3 DNA reads TGTGCCAGCAGCGTAGACCCCCAAGAGACCCAGTACTTC.

The chain links TRBV7-4 to TRBJ2-3; 11 bases line up with TRBD2. Looked up from germline, CDR1 is SGHVT and CDR2 is SQSDAQ. This CDR3 is built from 16 residues. V was clipped by 5 bases and J by 2 bases; unmatched bases: 6. CDR3: CASSRGLAEYTDTQYF. CDR3 in DNA: TGTGCCAGCAGCCGGGGACTAGCGGAGTACACAGATACGCAGTATTTT.

The chain couples TRBV6-2 or TRBV6-3 to TRBJ2-7, with D perhaps being TRBD1 or TRBD2 (5 bases each). The V gene lost 2 bases and the J gene lost 3 bases, with 14 bases spanning the gap. Germline V lookup: CDR1 MNHEY, CDR2 SVGEGT. The CDR3 length is 15 residues. The CDR3 DNA follows: TGTGCCAGCAGTTACGTGGGGGAACCATACTACGAGCAGTACTTC. Translation gives CASSYVGEPYYEQYF.

Here the CDR3 reads CASSSNGGNNQPQHF. The CDR3 DNA reads as TGTGCCAGCAGCTCAAACGGGGGGAACAATCAGCCCCAGCATTTT. This sequence joins TRBV9 and TRBJ1-5; D perhaps matches TRBD1 (5 bases). The V gene lost 4 bases and the J gene lost 3 bases, with 14 bases spanning the gap. CDR3 size: 15 residues. Germline-derived CDR1 and CDR2 are SGDLS and YYNGEE.

The chain combines TRBV3-2 with TRBJ2-5; the table's TRBD2 call for D was not verified on the DNA. TRBV3-2 is recorded as a pseudogene. The length of the CDR3 is 15 residues. CDR3 DNA: TGTGCCAGCAGCCAACCCGGGACTAGCCTAGAGACCCAGTACTTC. It specifies CASSQPGTSLETQYF.

V and J are TRBV6-5 and TRBJ2-6, with a weak D call TRBD1 (6 bases). Germline CDR1 is MNHEY and CDR2 is SVGAGI. The CDR3 contains 17 residues. The V and J ends lost 2 bases and 0 bases respectively, with 11 bases between them. The CDR3 coding sequence is TGTGCCAGCAGTTACGTGGGACATCGCTCTGGGGCCAACGTCCTGACTTTC. It is translated as CASSYVGHRSGANVLTF.

The chain couples TRBV12-3 or TRBV12-4 to TRBJ2-2, with 8 nucleotides matching TRBD1. CDR3 size: 14 residues. The junction had 7 bases not matched to a gene; V was cut back by 7 bases and J by 6 bases. The CDR3: CASTRQGISGELFF. Here the CDR3 DNA reads TGTGCCAGCACCAGACAGGGGATTTCCGGGGAGCTGTTTTTT.

This clonotype turned up a few times. The V call is TRBV12-3 or TRBV12-4, the J call TRBJ1-4; TRBD1 agrees at 7 bases. V shed 8 bases and J 7 bases; nucleotides not matched to a gene: 1. This CDR3 comprises 11 residues. For the CDR3, the DNA is TGTGCCAGCGGGGACAGTGAAAAACTGTTTTTT. It codes for CASGDSEKLFF.

A few counts support this clonotype. V usage is TRBV25-1 and J usage is TRBJ2-7, with D perhaps matching TRBD1 (5 bases). This CDR3 has 13 amino acids. V was clipped by 2 bases and J by 5 bases, with 10 bases between them. Germline V gene sequence: CDR1 MGHDK, CDR2 SYGVNS. The CDR3: CASSEQGYNEQYF. The CDR3 nucleotides are TGTGCCAGCAGTGAACAGGGCTACAACGAGCAGTACTTC.

The chain's CDR3 is CASSLSGGFTGELFF. In DNA, the CDR3 is TGCGCCAGCAGCTTGAGCGGGGGGTTCACCGGGGAGCTGTTTTTT. The chain employs TRBV5-1 and TRBJ2-2; the match to TRBD2 covers 9 bases. Per germline, CDR1 SGHRS and CDR2 YFSETQ. V lost 1 base to trimming and J lost 4 bases; unmatched junction nucleotides: 2. This CDR3 region has 15 residues.

V and J are TRBV19 and TRBJ2-7; tentatively, D is TRBD1 (5 bases). The germline V gene has CDR1 LNHDA and CDR2 SQIVND (reference sequence). Trimming stripped 6 bases from V and 3 bases from J, with 6 bases between. This CDR3 is 11 amino acids long. The CDR3 sequence is CASRDSYEQYF. The CDR3 DNA reads as TGTGCCAGTAGAGACAGCTACGAGCAGTACTTC.

This chain uses TRBV12-3 or TRBV12-4 with TRBJ2-3; 8 bases align to TRBD1. After removal of 4 bases from V and 1 base from J, the junction contained 4 bases not matched to a gene. The CDR3 contains 15 residues. The CDR3 nucleotides are TGTGCCAGCAGTTCGACAGGGGAAGGCACAGATACGCAGTATTTT. The encoded protein is CASSSTGEGTDTQYF.

The chain employs TRBV12-3 or TRBV12-4 and TRBJ2-3; possibly TRBD1 for D (6 bases). V shed 8 bases and J shed 2 bases, with 11 bases lying between them. The CDR3 spans 13 residues. This CDR3 reads CASSDRSTDTQYF. DNA of the CDR3: TGTGCCAGCTCGGACAGATCCACAGATACGCAGTATTTT.

V and J are TRBV29-1 and TRBJ2-2; D not certain. The CDR3 is 11 amino acids. CDR1 and CDR2 (germline): SQVTM, ANQGSEA. Trimming left V 7 bases short and J 7 bases short, with 10 bases between. The CDR3 protein is CSGAVSGELFF. The CDR3 nucleotides are TGCAGCGGCGCAGTAAGCGGGGAGCTGTTTTTT.